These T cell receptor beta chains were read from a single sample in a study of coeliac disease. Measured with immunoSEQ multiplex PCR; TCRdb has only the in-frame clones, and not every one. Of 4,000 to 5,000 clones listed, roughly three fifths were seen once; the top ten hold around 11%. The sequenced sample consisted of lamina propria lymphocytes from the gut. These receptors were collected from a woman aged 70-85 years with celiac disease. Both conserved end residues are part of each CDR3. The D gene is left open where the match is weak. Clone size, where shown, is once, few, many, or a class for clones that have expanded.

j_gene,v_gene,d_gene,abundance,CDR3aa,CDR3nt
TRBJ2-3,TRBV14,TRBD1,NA,CASSRQGARTDTQYF,TGTGCCAGCAGTCGACAGGGGGCGCGCACAGATACGCAGTATTTT
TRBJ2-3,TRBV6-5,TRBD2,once,CASSYRLAGGKDTQYF,TGTGCCAGCAGTTACAGACTAGCGGGGGGGAAAGATACGCAGTATTTT
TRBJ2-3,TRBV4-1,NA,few,CASSLNQGYGTDTQYF,TGCGCCAGCAGCCTTAACCAGGGTTACGGCACAGATACGCAGTATTTT
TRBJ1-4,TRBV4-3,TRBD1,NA,CASSRQGLATNEKLFF,TGCGCCAGCAGCCGACAGGGACTTGCAACTAATGAAAAACTGTTTTTT
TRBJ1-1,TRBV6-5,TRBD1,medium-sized,CASKGQGRRAEAFF,TGTGCCAGCAAGGGACAGGGGAGGCGAGCTGAAGCTTTCTTT
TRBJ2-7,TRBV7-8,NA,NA,CASSLDRRAYEQYF,TGTGCCAGCAGCTTAGACCGAAGAGCCTACGAGCAGTACTTC
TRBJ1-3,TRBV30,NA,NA,CALRRVSNTIYF,TGTGCCTTAAGGAGGGTCTCGAACACCATATATTTT
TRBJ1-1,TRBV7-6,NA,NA,CASSCESVDTEAFF,TGTGCCAGCAGCTGCGAGAGTGTGGACACTGAAGCTTTCTTT
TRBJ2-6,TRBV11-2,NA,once,CASTRHSGANVLTF,TGTGCCAGCACTAGGCACTCTGGGGCCAACGTCCTGACTTTC
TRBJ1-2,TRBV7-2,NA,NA,CASSYEGNYGYTF,TGTGCCAGCAGCTACGAGGGAAACTATGGCTACACCTTC